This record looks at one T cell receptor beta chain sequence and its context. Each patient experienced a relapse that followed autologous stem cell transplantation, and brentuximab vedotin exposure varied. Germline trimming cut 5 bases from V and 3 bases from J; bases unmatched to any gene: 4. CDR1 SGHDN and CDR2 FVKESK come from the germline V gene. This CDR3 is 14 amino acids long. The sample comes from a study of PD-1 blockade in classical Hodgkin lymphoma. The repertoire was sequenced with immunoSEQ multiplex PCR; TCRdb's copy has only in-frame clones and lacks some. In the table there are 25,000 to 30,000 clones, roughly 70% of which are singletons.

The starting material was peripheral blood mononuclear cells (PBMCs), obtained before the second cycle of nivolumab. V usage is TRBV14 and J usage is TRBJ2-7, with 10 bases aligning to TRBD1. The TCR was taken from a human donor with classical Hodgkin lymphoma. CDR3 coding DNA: TGTGCCAGCAGCGACTGGACAGGGGGCTACGAGCAGTACTTC. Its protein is CASSDWTGGYEQYF.